This T cell receptor (beta chain) originates from a study of vaccination and CD4 T cells after COVID-19. About the study: The peptides that stimulated the cells were overlapping spike peptides from SARS-CoV-2, HCoV-NL63, HCoV-OC43 and HCoV-229E.

Remarks on this clonotype: Its antigen is unknown.

Treatment reported: 10-day PBMC culture with coronavirus spike peptide pools or control peptides (ViraFEST assay). Per germline, CDR1 MNHNS and CDR2 SASEGT. The V end was cut by 1 base, the J end by 2 bases, with 7 bases between. The CDR3 is made up of 14 amino acids. The Oncomine TCR Beta short-read assay sequenced DNA from cultured CD4+ T cells. MiXCR was run by TCRdb on the PCR reads, yielding one entry per CDR3 protein. The sample lists 15,000 to 20,000 distinct CDR3 sequences, roughly 56% seen once, with over 8.5% in the top ten. This clonotype originated in a human donor who had recovered from COVID-19. The chain couples TRBV6-1 to TRBJ2-3; a possible D gene is TRBD2 (5 bases). The sequenced sample was CD4+ T cells from blood, cultured in vitro. The CDR3 is CASSEGGNTDTQYF. CDR3 nucleotide sequence: TGTGCCAGCAGTGAAGGAGGGAACACAGATACGCAGTATTTT.